This T cell receptor beta chain stems from a study of T cell responses to AZD1222 COVID-19 vaccine. With regard to this clone: The antigen is undetermined.

Measured with immunoSEQ multiplex PCR; TCRdb has only the in-frame clones, and not every one. The sample carries about 60,000 clones, 80% to 90% recorded once. Findings and limits, study-wide: Of the AZD1222 recipients, only five to seven were seropositive at baseline. The CD4 TCRs associated with vaccination extended across spike and predominated at 160-218 and 743-854. Repertoires were collected only later (after the peak T cell response had occurred). Regions left unmutated in variants are reportedly the target of nearly half of spike-specific TCRs.

Source: peripheral blood, taken 28 days after the second AZD1222 dose. The TCR originated in an adult who received the AZD1222 COVID-19 vaccine.

The CDR3 here is CASSLIPGPGREKLFF. Written as DNA, the CDR3 is TGCGCCAGCAGCTTGATCCCGGGCCCAGGAAGGGAAAAACTGTTTTTT. V usage is TRBV5-1 and J usage is TRBJ1-4; D remains unclear. The CDR3 is 16 residues long. Looked up from germline, CDR1 is SGHRS and CDR2 is YFSETQ. Trimming stripped 1 base from V and 8 bases from J, with 18 bases between.